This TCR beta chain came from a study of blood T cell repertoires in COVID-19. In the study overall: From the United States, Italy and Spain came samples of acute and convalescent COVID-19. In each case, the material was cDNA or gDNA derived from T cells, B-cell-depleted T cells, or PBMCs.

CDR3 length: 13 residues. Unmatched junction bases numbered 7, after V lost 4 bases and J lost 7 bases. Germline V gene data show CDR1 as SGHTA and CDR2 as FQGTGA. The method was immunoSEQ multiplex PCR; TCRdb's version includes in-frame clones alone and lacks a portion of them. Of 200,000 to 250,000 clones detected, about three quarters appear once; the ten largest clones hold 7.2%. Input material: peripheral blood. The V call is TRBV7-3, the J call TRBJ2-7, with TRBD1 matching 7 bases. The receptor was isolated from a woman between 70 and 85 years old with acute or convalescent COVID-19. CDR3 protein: CASSSSRQGEQYF. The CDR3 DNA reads TGTGCCAGCAGCTCCTCGAGACAGGGAGAGCAGTACTTC. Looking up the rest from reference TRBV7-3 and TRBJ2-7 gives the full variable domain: GAGVSQTPSNKVTEKGKYVELRCDPISGHTALYWYRQSLGQGPEFLIYFQGTGAADDSGLPNDRFFAVRPEGSVSTLKIQRTERGDSAVYLCASSSSRQGEQYFGPGTRLTVT.